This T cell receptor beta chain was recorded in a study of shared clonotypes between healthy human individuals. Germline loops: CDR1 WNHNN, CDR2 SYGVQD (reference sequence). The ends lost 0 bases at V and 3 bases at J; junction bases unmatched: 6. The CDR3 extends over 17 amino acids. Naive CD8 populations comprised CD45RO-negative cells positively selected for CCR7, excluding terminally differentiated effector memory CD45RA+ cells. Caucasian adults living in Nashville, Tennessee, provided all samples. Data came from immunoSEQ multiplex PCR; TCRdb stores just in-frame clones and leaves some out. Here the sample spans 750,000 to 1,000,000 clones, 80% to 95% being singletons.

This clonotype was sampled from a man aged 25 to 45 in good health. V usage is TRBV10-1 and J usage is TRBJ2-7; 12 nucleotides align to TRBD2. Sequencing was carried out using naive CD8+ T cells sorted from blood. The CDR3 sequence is CASSESTLAGGDYEQYF. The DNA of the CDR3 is TGCGCCAGCAGTGAGTCGACACTAGCGGGAGGCGACTACGAGCAGTACTTC.